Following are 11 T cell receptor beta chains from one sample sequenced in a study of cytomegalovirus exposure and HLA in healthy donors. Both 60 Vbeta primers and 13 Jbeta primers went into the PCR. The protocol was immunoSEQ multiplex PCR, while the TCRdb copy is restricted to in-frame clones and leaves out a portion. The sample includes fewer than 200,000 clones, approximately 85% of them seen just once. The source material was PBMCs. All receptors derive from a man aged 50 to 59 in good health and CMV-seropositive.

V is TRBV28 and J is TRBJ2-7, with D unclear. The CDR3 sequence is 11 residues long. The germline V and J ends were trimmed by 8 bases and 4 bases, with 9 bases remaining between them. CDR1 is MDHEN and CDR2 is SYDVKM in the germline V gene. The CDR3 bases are TGTGCCAGCGCCAAGAGTTACGAGCAGTACTTC. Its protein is CASAKSYEQYF.

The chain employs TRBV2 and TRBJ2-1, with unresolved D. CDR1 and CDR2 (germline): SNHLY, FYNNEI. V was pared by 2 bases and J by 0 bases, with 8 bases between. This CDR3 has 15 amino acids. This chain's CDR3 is CASSEMAGSYNEQFF. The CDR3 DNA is TGTGCCAGCAGTGAAATGGCAGGCTCCTACAATGAGCAGTTCTTC.

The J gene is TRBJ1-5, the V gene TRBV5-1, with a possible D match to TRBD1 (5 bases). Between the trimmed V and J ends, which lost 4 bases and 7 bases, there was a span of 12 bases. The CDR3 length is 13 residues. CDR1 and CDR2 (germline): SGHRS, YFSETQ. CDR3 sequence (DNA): TGCGCCAGCAGCCCAACGGGGGACCAGCCCCAGCATTTT. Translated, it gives CASSPTGDQPQHF.

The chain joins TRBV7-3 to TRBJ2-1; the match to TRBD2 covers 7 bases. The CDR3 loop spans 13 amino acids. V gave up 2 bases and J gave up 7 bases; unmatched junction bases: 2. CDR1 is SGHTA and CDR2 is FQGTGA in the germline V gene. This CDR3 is CASSLPGGNEQFF. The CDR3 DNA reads TGTGCCAGCAGCTTACCGGGAGGTAATGAGCAGTTCTTC. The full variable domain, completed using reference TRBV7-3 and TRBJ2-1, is GAGVSQTPSNKVTEKGKYVELRCDPISGHTALYWYRQSLGQGPEFLIYFQGTGAADDSGLPNDRFFAVRPEGSVSTLKIQRTERGDSAVYLCASSLPGGNEQFFGPGTRLTVL.

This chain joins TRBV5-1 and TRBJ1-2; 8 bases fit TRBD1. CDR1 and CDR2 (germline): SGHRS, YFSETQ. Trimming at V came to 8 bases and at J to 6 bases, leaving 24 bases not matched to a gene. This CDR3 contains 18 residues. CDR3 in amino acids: CASTGTFSTGGTGNGYTF. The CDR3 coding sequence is TGCGCCAGTACCGGCACGTTCTCCACCGGGGGGACAGGAAATGGCTACACCTTC.

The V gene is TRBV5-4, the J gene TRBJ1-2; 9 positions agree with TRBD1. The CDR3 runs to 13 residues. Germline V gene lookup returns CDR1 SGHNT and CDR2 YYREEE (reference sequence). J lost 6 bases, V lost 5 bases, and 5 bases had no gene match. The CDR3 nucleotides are TGTGCCAGCAGTTGGGACAGGGATAATGGCTACACCTTC. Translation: CASSWDRDNGYTF.

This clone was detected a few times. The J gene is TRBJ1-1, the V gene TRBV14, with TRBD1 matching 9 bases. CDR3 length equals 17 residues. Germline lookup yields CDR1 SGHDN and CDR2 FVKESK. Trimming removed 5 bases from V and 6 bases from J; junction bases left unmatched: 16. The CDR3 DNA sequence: TGTGCCAGCAGCAGGAAGGGACAGGGTGCAATTGTGGCTGAAGCTTTCTTT. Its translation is CASSRKGQGAIVAEAFF.

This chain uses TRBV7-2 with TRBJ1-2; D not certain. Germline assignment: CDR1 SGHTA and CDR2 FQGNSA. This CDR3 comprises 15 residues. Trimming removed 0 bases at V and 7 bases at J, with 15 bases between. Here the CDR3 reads CASSLARSSRGGYTF. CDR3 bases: TGTGCCAGCAGCTTAGCTCGGTCCTCCCGGGGTGGCTACACCTTC.

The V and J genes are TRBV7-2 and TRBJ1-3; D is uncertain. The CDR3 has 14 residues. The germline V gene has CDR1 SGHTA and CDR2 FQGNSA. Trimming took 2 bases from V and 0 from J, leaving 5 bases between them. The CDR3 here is CASSLSLSGNTIYF. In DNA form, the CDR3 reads TGTGCCAGCAGCTTAAGCCTCTCTGGAAACACCATATATTTT.

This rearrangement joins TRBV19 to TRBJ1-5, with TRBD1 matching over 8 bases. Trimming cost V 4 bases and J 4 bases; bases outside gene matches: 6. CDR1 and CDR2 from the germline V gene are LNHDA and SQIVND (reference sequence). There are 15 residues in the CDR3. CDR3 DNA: TGTGCCAGTAGTAGGCAGGGGGCAGGGAATCAGCCCCAGCATTTT. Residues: CASSRQGAGNQPQHF.

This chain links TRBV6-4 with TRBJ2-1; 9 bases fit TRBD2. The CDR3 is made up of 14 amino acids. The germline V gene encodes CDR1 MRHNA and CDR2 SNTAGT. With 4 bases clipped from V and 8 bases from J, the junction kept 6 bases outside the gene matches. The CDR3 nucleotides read TGTGCCAGCAGTGTAGCGGGAGATTACCATGAGCAGTTCTTC. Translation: CASSVAGDYHEQFF.